A single sample is the source of the 18 T cell receptor beta chains below, sequenced in a study of blood T cell repertoires in COVID-19. Sequencing used immunoSEQ multiplex PCR; TCRdb keeps in-frame clones, though not all of them. The table shows 140,000 or so clones, with about 84% occurring only once. Sample: PBMCs or T cells enriched from blood (not recorded which). The receptors were sampled from a young woman who had been exposed to COVID-19.

The chain employs TRBV12-5 and TRBJ1-3; a possible D gene is TRBD1 (6 bases). The CDR3 has 17 amino acids. CDR1 LGHNT and CDR2 FRNRAP come from the germline V gene. Trimming shortened V by 2 bases and J by 7 bases, and 21 bases separated the two germline ends. The CDR3 DNA sequence: TGTGCTAGTGGTTTGACGTCGGACAGCCTGAGGGGTAACACCATATATTTT. As protein: CASGLTSDSLRGNTIYF.

The chain uses TRBV5-4 and TRBJ1-2, with TRBD1 matching 7 bases. The germline V gene has CDR1 SGHNT and CDR2 YYREEE (reference sequence). The CDR3 extends over 14 amino acids. After removal of 4 bases from V and 5 bases from J, the junction contained 8 bases not matched to a gene. The CDR3 region is CASSQGQVGYGYTF. The CDR3 DNA sequence: TGTGCCAGCAGCCAAGGACAGGTGGGATATGGCTACACCTTC. Drawing the rest from reference TRBV5-4 and TRBJ1-2, the complete variable domain is ETGVTQSPTHLIKTRGQQVTLRCSSQSGHNTVSWYQQALGQGPQFIFQYYREEENGRGNFPPRFSGLQFPNYSSELNVNALELDDSALYLCASSQGQVGYGYTFGSGTRLTVV.

This chain uses TRBV7-9 with TRBJ1-3; weak D call: TRBD1 (6 bases). CDR3 size: 15 residues. Trimming cost V 3 bases and J 0 bases, with 9 bases left between them. CDR1 is SEHNR and CDR2 is FQNEAQ in the germline V gene (reference sequence). The CDR3 DNA reads as TGTGCCAGCAGCTTTGAGACAGGCTCTGGAAACACCATATATTTT. This translates into CASSFETGSGNTIYF.

The V call is TRBV9, the J call TRBJ2-1; D not certain. CDR1 and CDR2 (germline): SGDLS, YYNGEE. Trimming cost V 0 bases and J 7 bases, with 14 bases left between them. This CDR3 is 15 amino acids long. Here the CDR3 reads CASSVGGTAGNEQFF. CDR3 in DNA: TGTGCCAGCAGCGTAGGTGGTACGGCCGGGAATGAGCAGTTCTTC.

J is TRBJ2-5 and V is TRBV7-9; D may be TRBD2 (5 bases). Deletions cut 4 bases from V and 0 bases from J, with 12 bases between. Germline loops: CDR1 SEHNR, CDR2 FQNEAQ (reference sequence). The CDR3 is 15 amino acids. The CDR3 DNA is TGTGCCAGCAGCTCCCGGGAAACCAACCAAGAGACCCAGTACTTC. Encoded protein: CASSSRETNQETQYF.

This clone was recorded once. The chain combines TRBV28 with TRBJ2-5, with D hard to call. V was cut by 3 bases and J by 2 bases, with 7 bases left in between. The CDR3 totals 13 residues. Germline V lookup: CDR1 MDHEN, CDR2 SYDVKM. The CDR3 bases are TGTGCCAGCAGTTTCGCAGTTCAAGAGACCCAGTACTTC. Encoded protein: CASSFAVQETQYF.

The chain links TRBV27 to TRBJ2-1, with D unclear. V lost 3 bases to trimming and J lost 7 bases, with 4 bases between them. The CDR3 is made up of 11 amino acids. The V gene's germline CDR1 is MNHEY and CDR2 SMNVEV (reference sequence). The CDR3 loop is CASSFVNEQFF. CDR3 DNA: TGTGCCAGCAGTTTCGTTAATGAGCAGTTCTTC.

CDR3 amino acids: CASSLPIRGTPSHEQYF. Written as DNA, the CDR3 is TGTGCCAGCAGCTTACCAATTAGGGGTACCCCTTCCCACGAGCAGTACTTC. The gene calls are TRBV7-8 and TRBJ2-7, with D possibly TRBD1 on 5 matching bases. Germline CDR1 reads SGHVS; CDR2 reads FQNEAQ. The CDR3 runs to 17 residues. V shed 2 bases and J shed 5 bases, with 22 bases lying between them.

A note on this clone: Different DNA sequences within this sample yield the same CDR3. The chain uses TRBV7-9 and TRBJ2-7; D is uncertain. The CDR3 is made up of 13 amino acids. The V and J ends lost 1 base and 3 bases respectively, with 7 bases between them. The V gene's germline CDR1 is SEHNR and CDR2 FQNEAQ (reference sequence). Here the CDR3 reads CASSLELRYEQYF. CDR3 coding DNA: TGTGCCAGCAGCTTAGAGCTCCGCTACGAGCAGTACTTC.

The chain links TRBV11-3 to TRBJ2-6; TRBD1 matches at 10 bases. This CDR3 is 20 amino acids long. CDR1 and CDR2 (germline): SGHNT, YENEEA. V lost 2 bases to trimming and J lost 0 bases; unmatched junction nucleotides: 10. CDR3 bases: TGTGCCAGCAGCTTACTAACCCCCGGGACAGGGGTCTCTGGGGCCAACGTCCTGACTTTC. Translating it yields CASSLLTPGTGVSGANVLTF.

This chain joins TRBV19 and TRBJ2-3; 12 positions agree with TRBD2. The length of the CDR3 is 14 residues. Trimming removed 8 bases from V and 5 bases from J; junction bases left unmatched: 5. Germline V CDR1 and CDR2: LNHDA, SQIVND (reference sequence). Written as DNA, the CDR3 is TGTGCCAGTTCCCCTAGCGGGAGGGGAGATACGCAGTATTTT. Encoded protein: CASSPSGRGDTQYF.

This clone was seen a few times. This chain connects TRBV28 to TRBJ2-7; 10 nucleotides match TRBD1. CDR1 MDHEN and CDR2 SYDVKM come from the germline V gene. The V segment lost 8 bases and the J segment 5 bases; nucleotides outside the gene matches: 3. The CDR3 runs 12 residues. The CDR3 spells CASGTGDHEQYF. The DNA of the CDR3 is TGTGCCAGCGGGACAGGGGACCACGAGCAGTACTTC.

The rearrangement uses TRBV5-1 and TRBJ2-3, with TRBD2 matching over 12 bases. CDR1 SGHRS and CDR2 YFSETQ come from the germline V gene. V lost 3 bases, J lost 2 bases, and 4 bases stayed unmatched. CDR3 size: 16 residues. The CDR3 bases are TGCGCCAGCAGCTCAGGACTAGCGGGGCTCACAGATACGCAGTATTTT. Encoded protein: CASSSGLAGLTDTQYF. Supplemented by reference TRBV5-1 and TRBJ2-3, the full variable domain reads KAGVTQTPRYLIKTRGQQVTLSCSPISGHRSVSWYQQTPGQGLQFLFEYFSETQRNKGNFPGRFSGRQFSNSRSEMNVSTLELGDSALYLCASSSGLAGLTDTQYFGPGTRLTVL.

The chain combines TRBV29-1 with TRBJ2-3; no clear D. Trimming shortened V by 2 bases and J by 8 bases, and 5 bases separated the two germline ends. Germline CDR1 SQVTM, CDR2 ANQGSEA. The CDR3 totals 10 residues. CDR3 sequence reads: CSVEPVTQYF. CDR3 bases: TGCAGCGTTGAACCAGTTACGCAGTATTTT.

The chain recombines TRBV6-5 with TRBJ2-3, with TRBD2 matching over 9 bases. Germline CDR1 and CDR2: MNHEY and SVGAGI. The CDR3 totals 15 residues. J lost 4 bases, V lost 1 base, and 3 bases had no gene match. CDR3 region: CASSYLAGASDTQYF. CDR3 bases: TGTGCCAGCAGTTACTTAGCGGGAGCCTCAGATACGCAGTATTTT.

The chain joins TRBV3-1 (or the pseudogene TRBV3-2) to TRBJ2-7; the match to TRBD2 covers 8 bases. The V segment lost 2 bases and the J segment 6 bases; nucleotides outside the gene matches: 12. The CDR3 runs to 16 residues. CDR1 LGHDT and CDR2 YNNKEL come from the germline V gene (reference sequence). The CDR3 loop is CASSQTRTSLRGEQYF. The DNA for the CDR3 is TGTGCCAGCAGCCAAACTAGGACTAGCCTTAGGGGCGAGCAGTACTTC.

The gene calls are TRBV10-3 and TRBJ1-1; 9 nucleotides align to TRBD1. CDR3 size: 13 residues. The V and J ends lost 6 bases and 4 bases, in that order; junction bases with no gene match: 3. The germline V gene encodes CDR1 ENHRY and CDR2 SYGVKD. The CDR3 region is CAISRTGATEAFF. CDR3 DNA sequence: TGTGCCATCAGCCGGACAGGGGCCACTGAAGCTTTCTTT.

The rearrangement joins TRBV19 to TRBJ1-2; D is perhaps TRBD1 (5 bases). The germline CDR1 and CDR2 sequences are LNHDA and SQIVND (reference sequence). V lost 3 bases and J lost 8, with 16 bases in between. The CDR3 is 14 amino acids. The CDR3 DNA sequence: TGTGCCAGTAGTATGGCAGGGCGATTGAGGGGCTACACCTTC. The encoded protein is CASSMAGRLRGYTF.